Listed below are T cell receptor beta chains from one sample, sequenced in a study of blood T cell repertoires in COVID-19. Profiling relied on immunoSEQ multiplex PCR, and the TCRdb table lists in-frame clones only, not all of them. The sample carries 60,000 to 70,000 clones, about 81% recorded once. Sequencing was done on a sample of peripheral blood. The source of these receptors is an elderly man with acute or convalescent COVID-19. Each CDR3 is given with its conserved first and last residue. A D gene is named only where the DNA matches it firmly. For some rows the clone size is stated as once, few or many, or as a class when expanded; others skip it.

TRBV4-1	TRBJ1-2	few	-	TGCGCCAGCAGCCAAATCGGGTACTCAGGGATGGGCTACACCTTC	CASSQIGYSGMGYTF
TRBV9	TRBJ2-5	-	TRBD1	TGTGCCAGCAGCGTCCAACAGGGGATGGAGACCCAGTACTTC	CASSVQQGMETQYF
TRBV7-9	TRBJ2-2	-	TRBD1	TGTGCCAGCAGCCCGCCCGGGACAGGGAGGACCGGGGAGCTGTTTTTT	CASSPPGTGRTGELFF
TRBV5-6	TRBJ2-5	-	TRBD2	TGTGCCAGCAGCTTCCGGGGGGGCGGTCAAGAGACCCAGTACTTC	CASSFRGGGQETQYF
TRBV6-5	TRBJ2-5	-	-	TGTGCCGTGAAAGGGGCGCGGGAACAAGAGACCCAGTACTTC	CAVKGAREQETQYF
TRBV7-2	TRBJ2-7	-	-	TGTGCCAGCAGCTTCTCGGGTGGGGGGACCGAGCAGTACTTC	CASSFSGGGTEQYF
TRBV18	TRBJ1-1	-	-	TGTGCCAGCTCACCACTTCGGGGGGAGACTGAAGCTTTCTTT	CASSPLRGETEAFF
TRBV6-6	TRBJ1-6	few	TRBD1	TGTGCCACCATGAGACAGGGTTTTTCACCCCTCCACTTT	CATMRQGFSPLHF
TRBV12-3/TRBV12-4	TRBJ1-5	-	-	TGTGCCAGCAGTTGGACAGTCCATCAGCCCCAGCATTTT	CASSWTVHQPQHF
TRBV12-3/TRBV12-4	TRBJ1-2	-	-	TGTGCCAGCAGTTTACGGGATAACTATGGCTACACCTTC	CASSLRDNYGYTF
TRBV11-3	TRBJ2-1	-	-	TGTGCCAGCAGCTTATCCGGAGCGAGCTCCTACAATGAGCAGTTCTTC	CASSLSGASSYNEQFF
TRBV5-1	TRBJ2-1	-	TRBD2	TGCGCCAGCAGCTTGGGCCTAGCGGGCTTCTACAATGAGCAGTTCTTC	CASSLGLAGFYNEQFF
TRBV25-1	TRBJ2-1	-	-	TGTGCCAGCACCGACCGGGTACAGGGAAGCGGTGAGCAGTTCTTC	CASTDRVQGSGEQFF
TRBV5-1	TRBJ2-2	-	TRBD2	TGCGCCAGCCGAGCGGGGGGCGCGAACACCGGGGAGCTGTTTTTT	CASRAGGANTGELFF
TRBV3-1/TRBV3-2	TRBJ1-3	-	-	TGTGCCAGCAGCCAAGTTTTTGCCAGCTCTGGAAACACCATATATTTT	CASSQVFASSGNTIYF
TRBV5-4	TRBJ1-3	-	TRBD1	TGTGCCAGCAGCGAAAGGACAGGGGCTGGAAACACCATATATTTT	CASSERTGAGNTIYF
TRBV30	TRBJ2-1	once	TRBD2	TGTGCCTGGACAGCTAGCGGGCCCAATGAGCAGTTCTTC	CAWTASGPNEQFF
TRBV4-1	TRBJ2-1	-	-	TGCGCCAGCAGCCAAGAGAAGAGGGGGAGAACCTACAATGAGCAGTTCTTC	CASSQEKRGRTYNEQFF
TRBV5-1	TRBJ2-7	-	-	TGCGCCAGCAGCTTGGGACGACAGCCTCCTGAATTCTACGAGCAGTACTTC	CASSLGRQPPEFYEQYF
TRBV19	TRBJ2-5	-	-	TGTGCCAGTAGTCAGGACAGACAAGAGACCCAGTACTTC	CASSQDRQETQYF
TRBV2	TRBJ2-7	few	TRBD1	TGTGCCAGCAGCCCTGACAGGGGGCGGTACGAGCAGTACTTC	CASSPDRGRYEQYF
TRBV19	TRBJ1-2	-	TRBD1	TGTGCCAGTAGTATAGGGACAGGACTGGCTAACTATGGCTACACCTTC	CASSIGTGLANYGYTF
TRBV12-3/TRBV12-4	TRBJ2-7	few	TRBD1	TGTGCCAGCAGTGCCCGACAGGGCCTGGAGTACTTC	CASSARQGLEYF
TRBV2	TRBJ2-3	-	-	TGTGCCAGCAGTCTAGGGGTCGGCACAGATACGCAGTATTTT	CASSLGVGTDTQYF
TRBV5-1	TRBJ1-1	once	-	TGCGCCAGCAGCCAAAGAGGTGTTCCCACTGAAGCTTTCTTT	CASSQRGVPTEAFF
TRBV18	TRBJ1-1	-	-	TGTGCCAGCTCACCTTTTTCCGCCAGAAACACTGAAGCTTTCTTT	CASSPFSARNTEAFF
TRBV18	TRBJ2-7	-	-	TGTGCCAGCTCTCCTAAGACAACCTCCTACGAGCAGTACTTC	CASSPKTTSYEQYF
TRBV18	TRBJ2-3	-	TRBD2	TGTGCCAGCTCACCTCTAGCGGGGGGCCAGAGCACAGATACGCAGTATTTT	CASSPLAGGQSTDTQYF
TRBV6-6	TRBJ1-2	-	TRBD1	TGTGCCAGCAGCGGAGTTGCCGGGACAGGTCCCCATGGCTACACCTTC	CASSGVAGTGPHGYTF
TRBV24-1	TRBJ1-2	-	-	TGTGCCACCAGTGACAACCCGTGGCAGGGGAAAAGCTATGGCTACACCTTC	CATSDNPWQGKSYGYTF
TRBV28	TRBJ2-7	-	-	TGTGCCAGCAGTCAAACAGGGAAACCTCACTACGAGCAGTACTTC	CASSQTGKPHYEQYF
TRBV7-9	TRBJ2-2	-	TRBD2	TGTGCCAGCAGCTTACTTAGGGCGGGAGCCGGGGAGCTGTTTTTT	CASSLLRAGAGELFF
TRBV7-6	TRBJ2-5	-	TRBD2	TGTGCCAGCAGCCTTAGGGCGAAGGGGAGGGTTCAAGAGACCCAGTACTTC	CASSLRAKGRVQETQYF
TRBV29-1	TRBJ2-1	-	-	TGCAGCGTTGAAGATCTTCCCAATGAGCAGTTCTTC	CSVEDLPNEQFF
TRBV13	TRBJ1-2	-	-	TGTGCCAGCAGCTTACGCGGCTATGGCTACACCTTC	CASSLRGYGYTF
TRBV24-1	TRBJ2-3	-	-	TGTGCCACCGGGGACGACAGGTTTGATACAGATACGCAGTATTTT	CATGDDRFDTDTQYF
TRBV4-2	TRBJ1-3	-	-	TGTGCCAGCAGGCCCCTGGGGGCGCGAGGAAACACCATATATTTT	CASRPLGARGNTIYF
TRBV6-1	TRBJ2-7	-	TRBD1	TGTGCCAGCAGTGAAGCGCTTCTAGGGACAGGGGTCGCGGACTTC	CASSEALLGTGVADF
TRBV6-6	TRBJ2-3	few	TRBD2	TGTGCCAGCAGTCGCGGGGGAAGTACAGATACGCAGTATTTT	CASSRGGSTDTQYF
TRBV6-6	TRBJ2-1	-	TRBD2	TGTGCCAGCAGAGGGACTAGCGGGAGAACCTACAATGAGCAGTTCTTC	CASRGTSGRTYNEQFF
TRBV24-1	TRBJ1-1	-	-	TGTGCCACCGCGGCCCGAGGGCTCGCTGAAGCTTTCTTT	CATAARGLAEAFF
TRBV27	TRBJ2-1	once	-	TGTGCCAGCAGTTTATCTACAGGGATCCCTGGCTACAATGAGCAGTTCTTC	CASSLSTGIPGYNEQFF
TRBV11-2	TRBJ2-1	-	-	TGTGCCAGCAGCTATATCTCCTACAATGAGCAGTTCTTC	CASSYISYNEQFF
TRBV7-9	TRBJ2-1	-	TRBD2	TGTGCCAGCAGCCCTGGGCTAGCGGCCTACAATGAGCAGTTCTTC	CASSPGLAAYNEQFF
TRBV7-3	TRBJ2-2	-	-	TGTGCCAGCAGCTTTACCGGGACAAAAGGCGGGGAGCTGTTTTTT	CASSFTGTKGGELFF
TRBV2	TRBJ2-7	many	-	TGTGCCAGCAGTGAACAGGCGGGACGCTCCTACGAGCAGTACTTC	CASSEQAGRSYEQYF
TRBV4-2	TRBJ2-1	-	TRBD2	TGTGCCAGCAGCCCCGGGAGGGAAGAGCAGTTCTTC	CASSPGREEQFF
TRBV9	TRBJ2-7	-	TRBD2	TGTGCCAGCAGCGTAGGAGGGACTAGTCGGTACGAGCAGTACTTC	CASSVGGTSRYEQYF
TRBV27	TRBJ2-3	once	TRBD1	TGTGCCAGCAGTTTATTGGGGCAGGGGGCGTTTGATACGCAGTATTTT	CASSLLGQGAFDTQYF
TRBV19	TRBJ2-2	few	-	TGTGCCAGTAGAGGTACAGGGATTGCCGGGGAGCTGTTTTTT	CASRGTGIAGELFF
TRBV19	TRBJ2-4	-	-	TGTGCCAGTAAGGTGACAGGACAAAACATTCAGTACTTC	CASKVTGQNIQYF
TRBV20-1	TRBJ2-1	-	TRBD1	TGCAGTGCTAGTCCAATGACAGGGGCTTACAATGAGCAGTTCTTC	CSASPMTGAYNEQFF
TRBV4-2	TRBJ2-3	-	-	TGTGCCAGCAGCCAGACGTCGGGGGATACGCAGTATTTT	CASSQTSGDTQYF